This TCR beta chain emerged from a study of blood T cell repertoires in COVID-19. Across the study: T cells, B-cell-depleted T cells, or PBMCs provided the cDNA or gDNA that served as material.

The protocol was immunoSEQ multiplex PCR, while the TCRdb copy is restricted to in-frame clones and leaves out a portion. The table shows about 350,000 clones, with about 90% occurring only once. Individuals aged about 18 to 100 years were recruited from approximately 24 US areas. Cohort 3 donors were reported recovered after two negative PCRs, clearance, or symptom resolution. The CDR3 extends over 18 amino acids. CDR1 and CDR2 (germline): LNHDA, SQIVND (reference sequence). V lost 5 bases and J 1 base, leaving 23 bases between the germline ends. Sequencing used PBMCs or T cells enriched from blood (not recorded which). The source is a woman between 25 and 40 years old who had recovered from COVID-19. The rearrangement joins TRBV19 to TRBJ1-1; D might be TRBD1 (6 bases). The CDR3 bases are TGTGCCAGTAGTGCCATCCCCAGGGGTAAAGGGCCGAACACTGAAGCTTTCTTT. This gives the protein CASSAIPRGKGPNTEAFF.